This TCR beta chain was found in a study of blood T cell repertoires in COVID-19. As for the study in general: Collection of acute and convalescent COVID-19 samples took place in the United States, Italy and Spain. The analysed material was cDNA or gDNA that came from T cells, B-cell-depleted T cells, or PBMCs.

CDR1 and CDR2 (germline): KGHSH, LQKENI. V was trimmed by 6 bases and J by 1 base, leaving 18 bases between them. The CDR3 contains 16 residues. Original data processing: Nucleated cell counts were estimated from reference gene primer amplification. The repertoire was sequenced with immunoSEQ multiplex PCR; TCRdb's copy has only in-frame clones and lacks some. V and J calls and clone size are those listed in that table; D and trimming were worked out from the DNA. The profile shows 150,000 to 200,000 clones, under 85% of them singletons. This receptor was identified in an elderly woman with acute or convalescent COVID-19. Sequencing input: peripheral blood. V and J are TRBV18 and TRBJ1-1; D remains unclear. The CDR3, as DNA: TGTGCCAGCTCGACTAGACAAACGTACCAGAACACTGAAGCTTTCTTT. Translation gives CASSTRQTYQNTEAFF.